A selection of T cell receptor beta chains follows, all from one sample in a study of blood T cell repertoires in COVID-19. Measured with immunoSEQ multiplex PCR; TCRdb has only the in-frame clones, and not every one. Among fewer than 95,000 clones, approximately 90% were seen once, and the ten largest hold roughly 0.51%. Sequenced sample: peripheral blood. The source is a man aged 55 to 70 with acute or convalescent COVID-19. The CDR3 runs from the conserved cysteine through the conserved F or W. The D gene is left open where the match is weak. Clone size is shown for a subset of rows, as once, few, many or a class of expanded clone.

.	TRBV5-4	TRBJ1-1	.	TGTGCCAGCAGCTCAACAGGGTATGCTGAAGCTTTCTTT	CASSSTGYAEAFF
TRBD2	TRBV9	TRBJ2-1	.	TGTGCCAGCAGCTTTGGGACTAGCGGGGACAATGAGCAGTTCTTC	CASSFGTSGDNEQFF
TRBD2	TRBV14	TRBJ2-5	.	TGTGCCAGCAGCCCCCACCGCGGGAGGGCCCGCCCCGAGACCCAGTACTTC	CASSPHRGRARPETQYF
.	TRBV24-1	TRBJ2-6	.	TGTGCCACCAGTACAGGGTGGGGGGCCAACGTCCTGACTTTC	CATSTGWGANVLTF
TRBD2	TRBV3-1/TRBV3-2	TRBJ2-5	.	TGTGCCAGCAGCCAAGAGCCTCGCGGGAGAGGGGAGACCCAGTACTTC	CASSQEPRGRGETQYF
.	TRBV6-5	TRBJ1-3	.	TGTGCCAGCAGTTACCGGGGAAGCTCTGGAAACACCATATATTTT	CASSYRGSSGNTIYF
.	TRBV3-1/TRBV3-2	TRBJ2-5	few	TGTGCCAGCAGCCATCCAGGGGTACAAGAGACCCAGTACTTC	CASSHPGVQETQYF
.	TRBV20-1	TRBJ1-2	.	TGCAGTGCTAGAGTCGGGTATGGCTACACCTTC	CSARVGYGYTF
TRBD2	TRBV7-3	TRBJ2-1	.	TGTGCCAGCAGTGACCTGGGACTAAAGAAGCAGTTCTTC	CASSDLGLKKQFF
TRBD2	TRBV15	TRBJ2-1	.	TGTGCCACCAGCACACTAGCGGGTATAAGATTCTTC	CATSTLAGIRFF
TRBD1	TRBV5-1	TRBJ1-6	.	TGCGCCAGCAGCTTGTCCGTGGGGACAGGGGGCAATTCACCCCTCCACTTT	CASSLSVGTGGNSPLHF
TRBD1	TRBV5-8	TRBJ2-7	.	TGTGCCAGCAGCTACTCCGGGACAGGACCCTACGAGCAGTACTTC	CASSYSGTGPYEQYF
TRBD2	TRBV5-1	TRBJ2-3	.	TGCGCCAGCAGCCCGGGGGGAGCCAGTCTCACAGATACGCAGTATTTT	CASSPGGASLTDTQYF
.	TRBV5-5	TRBJ2-2	.	TGTGCCAGCAGCTTGGTACAGAGCACCGGGGAGCTGTTTTTT	CASSLVQSTGELFF
.	TRBV14	TRBJ2-7	.	TGTGCCAGCAGCCAAGCATGGAGGGAGCAGTACTTC	CASSQAWREQYF
TRBD1	TRBV20-1	TRBJ1-5	.	TGCAGTGCTAGTTTGGGACAGGGGCTTAATCAGCCCCAGCATTTT	CSASLGQGLNQPQHF
.	TRBV6-5	TRBJ2-2	.	TGTGCCAGCAGTTACTCGACTTCCCACACCGGGGAGCTGTTTTTT	CASSYSTSHTGELFF
TRBD2	TRBV20-1	TRBJ2-3	once	TGCAGTGCTAGTTCTAGCGGGAGGAGCACAGATACGCAGTATTTT	CSASSSGRSTDTQYF
.	TRBV7-9	TRBJ1-1	.	TGTGCCAGCACCAGGCGGGAGGATGAAGCTTTCTTT	CASTRREDEAFF
.	TRBV12-3/TRBV12-4	TRBJ1-6	.	TGTGCCAGCAGCCTTTTTAGTTCACCCCTCCACTTT	CASSLFSSPLHF
.	TRBV5-1	TRBJ2-5	few	TGCGCCAGCAGCTTGAGGGGGACCTACCAAGAGACCCAGTACTTC	CASSLRGTYQETQYF
.	TRBV19	TRBJ2-3	.	TGTGCCAGTAGCGGGTACCCGCTCACAGATACGCAGTATTTT	CASSGYPLTDTQYF
.	TRBV30	TRBJ2-2	.	TGTGCCTGGGGACAGTTTACCGGGGAGCTGTTTTTT	CAWGQFTGELFF
TRBD1	TRBV5-4	TRBJ2-1	.	TGTGCCAGCAGCAGGACAGGCAATGAGCAGTTCTTC	CASSRTGNEQFF
TRBD1	TRBV19	TRBJ1-1	.	TGTGCCAGTATCGGCGACAGGGGCTTATTGGTCACTGAAGCTTTCTTT	CASIGDRGLLVTEAFF
TRBD1	TRBV29-1	TRBJ1-5	.	TGCAGCGTTCGTGGACAGGGCTCAGGTCAGCCCCAGCATTTT	CSVRGQGSGQPQHF
.	TRBV5-1	TRBJ1-6	few	TGCGCCAGCAGCTTGGAAGGGGTGGAATCACCCCTCCACTTT	CASSLEGVESPLHF
.	TRBV5-1	TRBJ2-4	.	TGCGCCAGCAGCACGCTGTCCGGAACCTCGGGAAACATTCAGTACTTC	CASSTLSGTSGNIQYF
.	TRBV18	TRBJ1-6	.	TGTGCCAGCTCCGACAAGTCCGGCGCCTATAATTCACCCCTCCACTTT	CASSDKSGAYNSPLHF